This TCR beta chain was identified in a study of OX40 agonist ivuxolimab in advanced cancers. On the study more broadly: Patients received the agonistic anti-OX40 (CD134) antibody ivuxolimab. General observations from the study: Some nonresponders additionally presented with little normalized T-cell clonal expansion. The study found among the lowest clonal expansion in partial responders at 0.1-3.0 mg/kg. Mean expanded clone counts were higher in CD8+ than CD4+ T cells.

V gave up 1 base and J gave up 3 bases, with 3 bases separating them. The length of the CDR3 is 13 residues. In germline, CDR1 is MNHEY, CDR2 SVGAGI. Only in-frame clones appear in the TCRdb table, and some are missing; sequencing was by immunoSEQ multiplex PCR. The sample lists several thousand clones, about 85% seen once, with about 16% in the top ten. This clone was counted between two and nine times. Its antigen is as yet unknown. The J gene is TRBJ2-2, the V gene TRBV6-5; D not certain. Sequencing was performed on CD4+ or CD8+ T cells sorted from blood, taken in a trial of the OX40 agonist ivuxolimab. This receptor was obtained from an adult with an advanced solid tumor such as melanoma, head and neck, liver or kidney cancer. The chain's CDR3 is CASSYLDTGELFF. For the CDR3, the DNA is TGTGCCAGCAGTTACTTAGACACCGGGGAGCTGTTTTTT.